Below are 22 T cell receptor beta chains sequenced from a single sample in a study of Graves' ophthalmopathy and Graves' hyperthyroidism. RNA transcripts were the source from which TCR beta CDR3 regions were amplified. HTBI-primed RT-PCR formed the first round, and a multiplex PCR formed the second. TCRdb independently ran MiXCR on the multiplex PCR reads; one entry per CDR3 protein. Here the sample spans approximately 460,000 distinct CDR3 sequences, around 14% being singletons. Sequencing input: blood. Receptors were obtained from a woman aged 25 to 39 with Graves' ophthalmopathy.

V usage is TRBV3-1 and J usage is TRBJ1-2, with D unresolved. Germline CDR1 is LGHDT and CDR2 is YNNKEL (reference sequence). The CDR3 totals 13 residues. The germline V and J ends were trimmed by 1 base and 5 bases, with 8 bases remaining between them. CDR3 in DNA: TGTGCCAGCAGCCAAGCCCCACTATATGGCTACACCTTC. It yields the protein CASSQAPLYGYTF.

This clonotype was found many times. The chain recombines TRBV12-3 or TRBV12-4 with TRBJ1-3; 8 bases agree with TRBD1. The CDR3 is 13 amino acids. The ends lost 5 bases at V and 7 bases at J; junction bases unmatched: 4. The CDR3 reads CASSPDRANTIYF. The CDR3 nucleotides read TGTGCCAGCAGTCCGGACAGGGCGAACACCATATATTTT.

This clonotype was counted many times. The chain's CDR3 is CASSRKDSRFQPNTEAFF. CDR3 nucleotide sequence: TGTGCCAGCAGCCGCAAGGACAGCCGTTTCCAACCGAACACTGAAGCTTTCTTT. The chain is built from TRBV3-1 and TRBJ1-1, with a possible D match to TRBD1 (6 bases). The germline V gene has CDR1 LGHDT and CDR2 YNNKEL (reference sequence). The CDR3 runs to 18 residues. The V and J ends lost 4 bases and 1 base respectively, with 22 bases between them.

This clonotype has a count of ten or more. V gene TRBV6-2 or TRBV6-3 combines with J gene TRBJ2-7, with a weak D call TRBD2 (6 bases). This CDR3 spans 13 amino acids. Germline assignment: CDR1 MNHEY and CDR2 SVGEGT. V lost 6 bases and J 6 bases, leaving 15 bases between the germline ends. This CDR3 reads CASSPGTPPEQYF. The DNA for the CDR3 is TGTGCCAGCAGCCCCGGGACTCCACCCGAGCAGTACTTC.

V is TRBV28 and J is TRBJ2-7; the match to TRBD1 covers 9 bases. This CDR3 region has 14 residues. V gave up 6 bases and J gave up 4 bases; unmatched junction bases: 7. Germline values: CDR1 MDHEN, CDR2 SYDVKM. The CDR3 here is CASSRGTGRYEQYF. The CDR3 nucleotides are TGTGCCAGCAGCCGCGGGACAGGGCGATACGAGCAGTACTTC.

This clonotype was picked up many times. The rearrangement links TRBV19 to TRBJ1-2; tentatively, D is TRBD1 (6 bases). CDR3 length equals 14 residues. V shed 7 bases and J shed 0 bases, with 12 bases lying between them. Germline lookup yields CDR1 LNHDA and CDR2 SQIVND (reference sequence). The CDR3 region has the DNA TGTGCCAGTACCCCGACAGGAACTAACTATGGCTACACCTTC. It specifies CASTPTGTNYGYTF. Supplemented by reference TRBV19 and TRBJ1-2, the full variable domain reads DGGITQSPKYLFRKEGQNVTLSCEQNLNHDAMYWYRQDPGQGLRLIYYSQIVNDFQKGDIAEGYSVSREKKESFPLTVTSAQKNPTAFYLCASTPTGTNYGYTFGSGTRLTVV.

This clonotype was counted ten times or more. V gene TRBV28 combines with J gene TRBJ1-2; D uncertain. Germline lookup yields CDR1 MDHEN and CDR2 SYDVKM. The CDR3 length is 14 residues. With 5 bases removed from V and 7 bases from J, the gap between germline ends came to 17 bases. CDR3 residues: CASSPPLEGSGYTF. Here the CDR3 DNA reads TGTGCCAGCAGTCCCCCTTTGGAGGGTAGTGGCTACACCTTC.

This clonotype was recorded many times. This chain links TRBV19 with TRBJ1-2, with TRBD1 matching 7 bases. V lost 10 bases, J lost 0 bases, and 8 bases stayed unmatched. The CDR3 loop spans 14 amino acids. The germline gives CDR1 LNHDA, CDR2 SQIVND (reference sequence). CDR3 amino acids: CATKDRRANYGYTF. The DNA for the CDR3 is TGTGCCACCAAGGACAGGCGTGCTAACTATGGCTACACCTTC.

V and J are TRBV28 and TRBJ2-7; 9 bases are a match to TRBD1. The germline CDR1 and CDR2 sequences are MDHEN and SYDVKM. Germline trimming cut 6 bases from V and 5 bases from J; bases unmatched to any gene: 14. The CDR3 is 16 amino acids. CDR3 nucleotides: TGTGCCAGCAGAATATCTACCGGGACAGGGCGCCACGAGCAGTACTTC. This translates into CASRISTGTGRHEQYF.

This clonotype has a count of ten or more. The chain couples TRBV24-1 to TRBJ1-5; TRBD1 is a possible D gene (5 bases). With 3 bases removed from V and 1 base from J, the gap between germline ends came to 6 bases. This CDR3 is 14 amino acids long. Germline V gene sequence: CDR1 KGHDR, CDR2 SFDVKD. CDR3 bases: TGTGCCACCAGTGATGGGGACAGCAATCAGCCCCAGCATTTT. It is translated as CATSDGDSNQPQHF.

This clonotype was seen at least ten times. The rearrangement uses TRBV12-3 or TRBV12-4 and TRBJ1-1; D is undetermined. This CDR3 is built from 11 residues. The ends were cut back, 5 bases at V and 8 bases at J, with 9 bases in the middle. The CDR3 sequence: CASSRGIEAFF. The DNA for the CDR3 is TGTGCCAGCAGTAGAGGTATAGAAGCTTTCTTT.

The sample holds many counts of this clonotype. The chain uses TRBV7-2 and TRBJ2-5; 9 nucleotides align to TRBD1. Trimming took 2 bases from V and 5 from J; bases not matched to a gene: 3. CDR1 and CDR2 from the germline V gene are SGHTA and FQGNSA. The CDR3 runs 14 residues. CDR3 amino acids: CASSLTGGWETQYF. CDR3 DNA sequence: TGTGCCAGCAGCTTAACAGGGGGCTGGGAGACCCAGTACTTC.

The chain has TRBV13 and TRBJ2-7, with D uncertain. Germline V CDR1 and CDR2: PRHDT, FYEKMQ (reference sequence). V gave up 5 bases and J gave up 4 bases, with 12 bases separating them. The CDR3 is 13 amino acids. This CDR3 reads CASSPLDKYEQYF. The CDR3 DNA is TGTGCCAGCAGCCCCCTTGACAAGTACGAGCAGTACTTC.

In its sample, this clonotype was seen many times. Here the CDR3 reads CASSGDGTYTEAFF. As DNA, the CDR3 is TGTGCCAGCAGCGGGGACGGAACCTACACTGAAGCTTTCTTT. The V and J genes are TRBV6-1 and TRBJ1-1, with a tentative D call TRBD1 (5 bases). Germline V CDR1 and CDR2: MNHNS, SASEGT. The V and J ends lost 6 bases and 3 bases respectively, with 14 bases between them. The CDR3 has 14 amino acids.

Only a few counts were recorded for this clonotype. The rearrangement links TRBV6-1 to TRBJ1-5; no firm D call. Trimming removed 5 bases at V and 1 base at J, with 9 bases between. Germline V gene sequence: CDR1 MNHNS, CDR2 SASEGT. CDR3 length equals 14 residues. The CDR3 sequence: CASSPVRSNQPQHF. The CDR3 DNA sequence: TGTGCCAGCAGTCCAGTTCGGAGCAATCAGCCCCAGCATTTT.

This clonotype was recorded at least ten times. The CDR3 DNA reads TGTGCCAGCAGTGATAGGGGGCTGACGGAAGCTTTCTTT. Protein product: CASSDRGLTEAFF. V is TRBV6-1 and J is TRBJ1-1; 7 positions agree with TRBD1. This CDR3 has 13 amino acids. Looked up from germline, CDR1 is MNHNS and CDR2 is SASEGT. The trim removed 3 bases at V and 8 bases at J, leaving 6 bases unmatched.

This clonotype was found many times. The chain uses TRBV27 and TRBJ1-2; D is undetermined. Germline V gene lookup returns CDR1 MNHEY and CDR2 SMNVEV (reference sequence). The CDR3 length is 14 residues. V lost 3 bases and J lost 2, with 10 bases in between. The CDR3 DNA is TGTGCCAGCAGTTTTGGCGCCTCCAACTATGGCTACACCTTC. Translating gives CASSFGASNYGYTF.

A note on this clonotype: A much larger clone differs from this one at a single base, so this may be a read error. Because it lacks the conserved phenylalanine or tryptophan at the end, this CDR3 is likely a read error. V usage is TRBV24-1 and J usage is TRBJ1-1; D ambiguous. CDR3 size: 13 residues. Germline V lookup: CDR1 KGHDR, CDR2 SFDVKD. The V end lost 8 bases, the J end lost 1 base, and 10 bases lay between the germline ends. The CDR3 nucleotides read TGTGCCACCAAAAGGCCAGAGAACACTGAAGCTTTCTAT. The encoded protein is CATKRPENTEAFY.

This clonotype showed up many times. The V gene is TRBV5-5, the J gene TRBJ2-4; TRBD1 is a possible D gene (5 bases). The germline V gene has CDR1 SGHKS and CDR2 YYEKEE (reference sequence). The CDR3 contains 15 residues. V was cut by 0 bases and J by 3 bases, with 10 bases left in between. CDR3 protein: CASSLDLGLKNIQYF. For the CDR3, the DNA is TGTGCCAGCAGCTTGGACCTGGGGCTCAAAAACATTCAGTACTTC. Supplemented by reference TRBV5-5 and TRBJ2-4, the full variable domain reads DAGVTQSPTHLIKTRGQQVTLRCSPISGHKSVSWYQQVLGQGPQFIFQYYEKEERGRGNFPDRFSARQFPNYSSELNVNALLLGDSALYLCASSLDLGLKNIQYFGAGTRLSVL.

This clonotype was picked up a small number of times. This chain's CDR3 is CASSPRTGKETQYF. CDR3 nucleotide sequence: TGTGCCAGCTCACCAAGGACCGGGAAAGAGACCCAGTACTTC. The gene calls are TRBV18 and TRBJ2-5, with a possible D match to TRBD2 (5 bases). CDR3 length equals 14 residues. Trimming took 2 bases from V and 3 from J, leaving 10 bases between them. Germline values: CDR1 KGHSH, CDR2 LQKENI.

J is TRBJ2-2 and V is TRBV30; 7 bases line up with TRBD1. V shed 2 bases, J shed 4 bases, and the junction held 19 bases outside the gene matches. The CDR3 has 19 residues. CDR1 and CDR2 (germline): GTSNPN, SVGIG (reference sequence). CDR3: CAWSPYEIGDRVLTGELFF. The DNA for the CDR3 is TGTGCCTGGAGTCCGTACGAGATCGGTGACAGGGTACTCACCGGGGAGCTGTTTTTT.

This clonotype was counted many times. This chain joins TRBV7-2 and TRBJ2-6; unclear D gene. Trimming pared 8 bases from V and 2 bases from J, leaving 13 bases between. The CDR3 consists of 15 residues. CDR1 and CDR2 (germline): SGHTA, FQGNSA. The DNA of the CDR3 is TGTGCCAGCGGAATTTTTGGTACTGGGGCCAACGTCCTGACTTTC. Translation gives CASGIFGTGANVLTF.